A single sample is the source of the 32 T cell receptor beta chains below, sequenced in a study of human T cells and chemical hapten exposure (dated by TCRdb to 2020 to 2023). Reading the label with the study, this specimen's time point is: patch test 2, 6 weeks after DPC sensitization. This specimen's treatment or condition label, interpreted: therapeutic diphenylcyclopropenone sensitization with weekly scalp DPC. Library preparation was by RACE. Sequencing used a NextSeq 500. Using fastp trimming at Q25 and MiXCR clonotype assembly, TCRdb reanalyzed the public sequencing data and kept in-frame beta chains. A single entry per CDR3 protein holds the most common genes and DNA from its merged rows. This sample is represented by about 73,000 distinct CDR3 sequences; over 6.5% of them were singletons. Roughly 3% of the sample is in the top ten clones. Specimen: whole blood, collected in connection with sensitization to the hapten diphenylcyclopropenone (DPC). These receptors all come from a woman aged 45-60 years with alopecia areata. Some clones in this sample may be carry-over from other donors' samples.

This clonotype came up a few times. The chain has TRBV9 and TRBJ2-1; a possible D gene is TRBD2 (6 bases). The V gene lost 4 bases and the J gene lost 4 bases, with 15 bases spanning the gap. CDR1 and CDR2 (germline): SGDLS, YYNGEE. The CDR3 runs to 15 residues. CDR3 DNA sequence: TGTGCCAGCAGCCCGGAGGGCGGGCGTTACAATGAGCAGTTCTTC. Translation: CASSPEGGRYNEQFF. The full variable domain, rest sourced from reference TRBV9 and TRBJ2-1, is DSGVTQTPKHLITATGQRVTLRCSPRSGDLSVYWYQQSLDQGLQFLIQYYNGEERAKGNILERFSAQQFPDLHSELNLSSLELGDSALYFCASSPEGGRYNEQFFGPGTRLTVL.

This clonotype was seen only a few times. CDR3 in DNA: TGTGCCAGCAGCTTGAGGGCAGGGGACTATGGCTACACCTTC. This sequence encodes CASSLRAGDYGYTF. The gene calls are TRBV5-4 and TRBJ1-2, with a weak D call TRBD1 (6 bases). From germline, CDR1 is SGHNT and CDR2 YYREEE (reference sequence). Trimming took 1 base from V and 3 from J, leaving 10 bases between them. The CDR3 has 14 amino acids.

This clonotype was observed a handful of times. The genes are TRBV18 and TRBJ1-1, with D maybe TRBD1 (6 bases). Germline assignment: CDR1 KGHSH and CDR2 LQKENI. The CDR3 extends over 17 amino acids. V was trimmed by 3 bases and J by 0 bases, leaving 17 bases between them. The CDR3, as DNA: TGTGCCAGCTCACCCGCTTTTGGGACAAGATTGAACACTGAAGCTTTCTTT. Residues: CASSPAFGTRLNTEAFF.

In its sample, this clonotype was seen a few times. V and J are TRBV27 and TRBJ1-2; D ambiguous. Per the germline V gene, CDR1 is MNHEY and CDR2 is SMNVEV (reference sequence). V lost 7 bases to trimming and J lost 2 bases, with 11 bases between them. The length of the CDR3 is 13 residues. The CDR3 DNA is TGTGCCAGCACCACCCGGCACAACTATGGCTACACCTTC. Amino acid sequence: CASTTRHNYGYTF.

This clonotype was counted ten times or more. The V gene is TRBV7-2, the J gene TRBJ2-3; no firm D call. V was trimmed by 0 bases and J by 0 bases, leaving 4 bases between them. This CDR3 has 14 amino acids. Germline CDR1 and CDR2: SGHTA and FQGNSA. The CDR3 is CASSLAPSTDTQYF. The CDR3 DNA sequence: TGTGCCAGCAGCTTAGCGCCTAGCACAGATACGCAGTATTTT. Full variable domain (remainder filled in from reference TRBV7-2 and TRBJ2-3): GAGVSQSPSNKVTEKGKDVELRCDPISGHTALYWYRQSLGQGLEFLIYFQGNSAPDKSGLPSDRFSAERTGGSVSTLTIQRTQQEDSAVYLCASSLAPSTDTQYFGPGTRLTVL.

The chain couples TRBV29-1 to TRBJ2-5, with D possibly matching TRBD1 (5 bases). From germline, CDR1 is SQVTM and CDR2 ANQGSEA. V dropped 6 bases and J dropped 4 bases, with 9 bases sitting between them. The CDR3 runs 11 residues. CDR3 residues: CSVHDRETQYF. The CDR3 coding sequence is TGCAGCGTCCACGACAGAGAGACCCAGTACTTC.

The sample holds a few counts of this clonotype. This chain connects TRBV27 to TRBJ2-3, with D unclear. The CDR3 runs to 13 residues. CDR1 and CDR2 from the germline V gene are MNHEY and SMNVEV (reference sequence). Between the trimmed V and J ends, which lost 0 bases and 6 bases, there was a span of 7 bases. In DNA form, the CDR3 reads TGTGCCAGCAGTTTATCCCCTGGGGATACGCAGTATTTT. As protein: CASSLSPGDTQYF.

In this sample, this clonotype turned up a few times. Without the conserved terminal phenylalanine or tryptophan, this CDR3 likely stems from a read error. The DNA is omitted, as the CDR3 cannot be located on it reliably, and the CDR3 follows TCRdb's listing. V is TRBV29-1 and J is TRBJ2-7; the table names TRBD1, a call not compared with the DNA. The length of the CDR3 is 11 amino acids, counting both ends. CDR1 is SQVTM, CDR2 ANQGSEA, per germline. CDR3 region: CSVELRDREED.

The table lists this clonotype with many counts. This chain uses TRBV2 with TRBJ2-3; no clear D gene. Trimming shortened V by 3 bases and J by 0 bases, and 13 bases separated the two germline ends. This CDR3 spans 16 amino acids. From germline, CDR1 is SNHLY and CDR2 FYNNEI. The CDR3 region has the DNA TGTGCCAGCAGTGACGCTGCGCACAGTAGCACAGATACGCAGTATTTT. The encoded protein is CASSDAAHSSTDTQYF.

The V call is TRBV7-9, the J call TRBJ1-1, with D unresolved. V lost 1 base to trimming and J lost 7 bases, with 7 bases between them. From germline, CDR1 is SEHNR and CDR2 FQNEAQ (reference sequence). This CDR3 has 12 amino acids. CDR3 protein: CASSLGENEAFF. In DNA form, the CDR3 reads TGTGCCAGCAGCTTAGGGGAAAATGAAGCTTTCTTT.

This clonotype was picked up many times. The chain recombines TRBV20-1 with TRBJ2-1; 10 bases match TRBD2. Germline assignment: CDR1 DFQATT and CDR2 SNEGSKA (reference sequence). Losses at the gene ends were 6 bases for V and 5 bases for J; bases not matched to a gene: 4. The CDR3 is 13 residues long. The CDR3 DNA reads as TGCAGTGCCTTCGGACTAGCGGACAATGAGCAGTTCTTC. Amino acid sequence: CSAFGLADNEQFF.

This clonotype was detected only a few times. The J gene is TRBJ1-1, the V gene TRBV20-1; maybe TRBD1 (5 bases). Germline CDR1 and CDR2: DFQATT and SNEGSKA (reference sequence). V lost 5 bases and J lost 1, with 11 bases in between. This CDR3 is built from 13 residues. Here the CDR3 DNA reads TGCAGTGCTTTTGGGGGACCGAACACTGAAGCTTTCTTT. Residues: CSAFGGPNTEAFF.

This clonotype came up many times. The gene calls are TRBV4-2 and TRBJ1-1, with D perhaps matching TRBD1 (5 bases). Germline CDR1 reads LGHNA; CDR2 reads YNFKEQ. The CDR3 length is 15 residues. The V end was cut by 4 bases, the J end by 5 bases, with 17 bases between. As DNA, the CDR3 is TGTGCCAGCAGCCCCCCTGGGGGGAAAGAAACTGAAGCTTTCTTT. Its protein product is CASSPPGGKETEAFF.

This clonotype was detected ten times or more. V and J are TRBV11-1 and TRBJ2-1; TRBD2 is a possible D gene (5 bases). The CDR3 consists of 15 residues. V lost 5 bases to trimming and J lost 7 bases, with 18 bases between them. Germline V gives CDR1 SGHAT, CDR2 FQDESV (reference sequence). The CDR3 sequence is CASSHPWVGVNEQFF. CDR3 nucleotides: TGTGCCAGCAGCCACCCGTGGGTCGGGGTGAATGAGCAGTTCTTC. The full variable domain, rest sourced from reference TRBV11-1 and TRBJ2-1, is EAEVAQSPRYKITEKSQAVAFWCDPISGHATLYWYRQILGQGPELLVQFQDESVVDDSQLPKDRFSAERLKGVDSTLKIQPAELGDSAMYLCASSHPWVGVNEQFFGPGTRLTVL.

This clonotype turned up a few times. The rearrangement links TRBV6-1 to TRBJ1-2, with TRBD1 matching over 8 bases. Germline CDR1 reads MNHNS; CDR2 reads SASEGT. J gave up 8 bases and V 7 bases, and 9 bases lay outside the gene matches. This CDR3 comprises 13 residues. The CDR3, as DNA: TGTGCCAGCACACCCGGACAGGGTGGCGGCTACACCTTC. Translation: CASTPGQGGGYTF.

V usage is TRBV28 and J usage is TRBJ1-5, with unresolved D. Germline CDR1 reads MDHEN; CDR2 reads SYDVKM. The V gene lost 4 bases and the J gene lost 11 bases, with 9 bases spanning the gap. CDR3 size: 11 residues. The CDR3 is CASSSLEAQHF. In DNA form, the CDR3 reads TGTGCCAGCAGTTCCCTAGAGGCCCAGCATTTT.

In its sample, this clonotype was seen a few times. The CDR3 DNA reads TGTGCCAGCAGCATCTCCGTGACTGATTATTCCTACGAGCAGTACTTC. This gives the protein CASSISVTDYSYEQYF. The V and J genes are TRBV7-2 and TRBJ2-7; D remains unclear. Deletions cut 5 bases from V and 1 base from J, with 18 bases between. CDR1 is SGHTA and CDR2 is FQGNSA in the germline V gene. The CDR3 runs 16 residues.

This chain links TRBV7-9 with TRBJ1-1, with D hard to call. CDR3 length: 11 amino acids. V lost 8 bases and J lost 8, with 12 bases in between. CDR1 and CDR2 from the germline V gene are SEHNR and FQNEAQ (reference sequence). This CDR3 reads CASESQAEAFF. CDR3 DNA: TGTGCCAGCGAAAGCCAGGCGGAAGCTTTCTTT.

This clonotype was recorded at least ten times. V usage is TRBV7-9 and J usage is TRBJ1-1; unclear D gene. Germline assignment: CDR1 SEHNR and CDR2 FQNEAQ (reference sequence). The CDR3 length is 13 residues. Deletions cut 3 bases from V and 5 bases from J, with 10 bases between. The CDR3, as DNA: TGTGCCAGCAGCTTTAGGCGGGAGACTGAAGCTTTCTTT. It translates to CASSFRRETEAFF.

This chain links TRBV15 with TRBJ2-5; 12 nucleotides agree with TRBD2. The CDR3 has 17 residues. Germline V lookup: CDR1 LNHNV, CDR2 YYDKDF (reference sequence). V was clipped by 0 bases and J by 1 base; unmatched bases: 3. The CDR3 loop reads CATSRETSGGTQETQYF. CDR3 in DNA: TGTGCCACCAGCAGAGAAACTAGCGGGGGGACCCAAGAGACCCAGTACTTC.

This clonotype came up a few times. CDR3 sequence (DNA): TGTGCCTGGAGTCCGGGGGAGGATACGCAGTATTTT. This translates into CAWSPGEDTQYF. The chain couples TRBV30 to TRBJ2-3, with a weak D call TRBD2 (6 bases). Germline V CDR1 and CDR2: GTSNPN, SVGIG (reference sequence). This CDR3 contains 12 residues. V lost 2 bases and J 6 bases, leaving 9 bases between the germline ends.

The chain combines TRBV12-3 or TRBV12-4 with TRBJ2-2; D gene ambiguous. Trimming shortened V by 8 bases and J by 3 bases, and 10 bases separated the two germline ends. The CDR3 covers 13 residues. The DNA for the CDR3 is TGTGCCAGCCCGGCAGTTTACACCGGGGAGCTGTTTTTT. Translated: CASPAVYTGELFF.

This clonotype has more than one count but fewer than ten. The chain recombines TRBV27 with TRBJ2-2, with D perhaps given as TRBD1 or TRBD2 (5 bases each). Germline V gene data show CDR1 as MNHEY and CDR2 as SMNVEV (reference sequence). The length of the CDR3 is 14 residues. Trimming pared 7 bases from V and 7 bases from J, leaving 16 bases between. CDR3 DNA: TGTGCCAGCACCACCCGGGACGCGAACGGGGAGCTGTTTTTT. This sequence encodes CASTTRDANGELFF.

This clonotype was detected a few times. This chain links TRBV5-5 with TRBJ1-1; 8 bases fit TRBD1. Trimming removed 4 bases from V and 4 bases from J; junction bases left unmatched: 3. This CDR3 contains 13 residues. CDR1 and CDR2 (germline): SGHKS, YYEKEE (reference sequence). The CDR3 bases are TGTGCCAGCAGCAAAGACAGGGGCACTGAAGCTTTCTTT. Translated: CASSKDRGTEAFF.

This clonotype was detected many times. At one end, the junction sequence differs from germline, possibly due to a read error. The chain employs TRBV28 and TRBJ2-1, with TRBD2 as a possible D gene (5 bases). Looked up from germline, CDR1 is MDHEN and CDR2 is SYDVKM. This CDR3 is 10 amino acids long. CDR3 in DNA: TGTGCCAGCAGTCGGCGGGCTCCGGTCTTC. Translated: CASSRRAPVF.

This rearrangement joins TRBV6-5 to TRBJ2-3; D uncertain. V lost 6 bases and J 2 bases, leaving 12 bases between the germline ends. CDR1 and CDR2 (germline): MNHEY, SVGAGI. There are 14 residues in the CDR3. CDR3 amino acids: CASSPRLSTDTQYF. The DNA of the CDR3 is TGTGCCAGCAGCCCACGCCTTTCCACAGATACGCAGTATTTT.

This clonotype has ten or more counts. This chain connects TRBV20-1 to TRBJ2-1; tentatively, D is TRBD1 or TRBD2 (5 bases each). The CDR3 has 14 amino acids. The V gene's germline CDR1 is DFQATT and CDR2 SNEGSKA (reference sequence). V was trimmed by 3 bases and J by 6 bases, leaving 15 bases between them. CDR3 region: CSASDPLGTNEQFF. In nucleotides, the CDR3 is TGCAGTGCTAGTGACCCGTTGGGGACCAATGAGCAGTTCTTC.

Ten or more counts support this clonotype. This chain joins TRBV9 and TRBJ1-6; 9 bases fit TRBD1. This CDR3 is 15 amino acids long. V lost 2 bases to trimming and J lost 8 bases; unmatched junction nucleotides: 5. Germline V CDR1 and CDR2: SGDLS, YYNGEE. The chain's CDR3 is CASSVAGTGYSPLHF. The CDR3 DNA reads TGTGCCAGCAGCGTCGCCGGGACAGGGTATTCACCCCTCCACTTT.

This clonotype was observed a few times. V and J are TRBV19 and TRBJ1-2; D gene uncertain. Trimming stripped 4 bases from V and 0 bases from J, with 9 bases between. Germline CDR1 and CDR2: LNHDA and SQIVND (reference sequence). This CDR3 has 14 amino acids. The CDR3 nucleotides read TGTGCCAGTAGTACTGCTCTTACTAACTATGGCTACACCTTC. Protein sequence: CASSTALTNYGYTF.

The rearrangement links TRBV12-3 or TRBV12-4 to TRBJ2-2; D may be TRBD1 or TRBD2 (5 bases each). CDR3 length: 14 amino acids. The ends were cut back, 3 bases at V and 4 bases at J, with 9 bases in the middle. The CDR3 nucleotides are TGTGCCAGCAGTTTCCAGGGAGCCACCGGGGAGCTGTTTTTT. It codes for CASSFQGATGELFF.

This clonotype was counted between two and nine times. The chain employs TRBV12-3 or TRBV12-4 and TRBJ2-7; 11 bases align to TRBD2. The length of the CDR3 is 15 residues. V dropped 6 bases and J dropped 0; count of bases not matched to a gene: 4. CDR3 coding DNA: TGTGCCAGCAGACTTACTAGCGGGGGCTCCTACGAGCAGTACTTC. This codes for CASRLTSGGSYEQYF.

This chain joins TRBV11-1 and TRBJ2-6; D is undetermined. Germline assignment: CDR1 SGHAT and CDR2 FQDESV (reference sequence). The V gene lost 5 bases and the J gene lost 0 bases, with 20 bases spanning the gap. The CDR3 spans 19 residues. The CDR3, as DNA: TGTGCCAGCAGCCGCCGAGAGGACCCTCGATACTCTGGGGCCAACGTCCTGACTTTC. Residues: CASSRREDPRYSGANVLTF.